This T cell receptor beta chain was captured in a study of PD-L1 blockade in urothelial cancer (dated by TCRdb to the late 2010s). About the full investigation: Every patient began therapy in the mid-2010s and was given atezolizumab 1,200 mg intravenously every 3 weeks. Durable clinical benefit was achieved by nine patients but not by the remaining 20. Durable clinical benefit was defined as a progression-free survival longer than 6 months, and TCR features were additionally tested against progression-free survival and overall survival. Blood samples gave median yields of about 150,000 T cells and 82,636 unique TCRs, along with a median clonality of approximately 0.084. About 90% of the 29 patients were identified as males with urothelial cancer of bladder origin, and a prior smoking history was reported by 18 of 29 patients. Patients had an ECOG performance status of 0 or 1 and had received between 0 and 3 prior chemotherapy regimens. Under 30 patients had pretreatment blood TCR-seq, some 25 had at least one posttreatment blood collection, and some 25 had tumor TCR-seq. An exploratory multi-omic analysis was conducted of the somatic, immune and clinical correlates of response to PD-L1 blockade with atezolizumab in urothelial cancer. Pretreatment tumor samples, along with matched peripheral blood serially collected before and after atezolizumab treatment, were subjected to TCR sequencing. Whole exome sequencing and RNA sequencing of pretreatment tumors were performed alongside TCR sequencing in the same patients. Blood samples were analyzed at two time points: 3 weeks after treatment start (second dose) and 6 weeks after treatment start. General study outcomes and caveats: A pretreatment peripheral blood TCR clonality below the median was linked to improved progression-free and overall survival. Because of the small sample size (n ≈ 28) and the many exploratory analyses performed, the results are intended to be regarded as hypothesis-generating. At 3 weeks after the start of treatment, tumor-associated TCR clones in peripheral blood had expanded more in patients with durable benefit (n ≈ 20, p = 0.022).

Synthetic TCR analog templates were spiked into each PCR to estimate absolute template abundance from read counts. TCRbeta CDR3 regions were amplified from genomic DNA with bias-controlled V and J gene primers using the immunoSEQ assay. Sequencing of rearranged TCRbeta segments was performed at approximately 20X coverage. The original pipeline was this. Clustering was used to correct sequencing errors, and CDR3s were annotated against IMGT to assign V, D and J genes. Out-of-frame and stop-codon sequences were excluded, and only productive TCRbeta rearrangements were used in downstream analyses. Clonality was calculated as one minus the Shannon entropy normalized by the log of the number of unique productive sequences. Clones differing between time points or between blood and tumor were identified using Fisher's exact test with Benjamini-Hochberg correction, with an adjusted p below 0.01 applied as the threshold. Sourced from immuneACCESS, this table was stored by TCRdb with only in-frame sequences that have V and J called. A share of the clones is absent; for the studies checked, an unresolved V gene accounts for under half, and the remainder has no known explanation. That table furnishes V, J and clone size, whereas the DNA furnished D and trimming. The sample table shows 50,000 to 65,000 clones, and about 87% are seen once. The leading ten clones occupy 5% to 6% of the sample.

A total of around 30 patients with locally advanced or metastatic urothelial carcinoma, treated at Memorial Sloan Kettering on a trial protocol, made up the cohort. Peripheral blood mononuclear cells were collected pretreatment and during treatment, with between 1 and 8 total time points per patient. The Qiagen DNeasy Blood extraction kit was used to purify genomic DNA from total PBMCs and from tumor samples. Collected pretreatment and during treatment, PBMCs were isolated and stored as previously described. On this clone itself: What antigen it recognizes has not been identified. The record has no base qualities; no much larger clone is one base away.

V loses 3 bases at its end and J loses 10 bases; junction bases beyond the gene matches: 6. Its CDR3 holds 14 amino acids, cysteine through phenylalanine. Only CDR3 DNA is held: 42 bases, read in frame from base 1. Per the germline V gene, SGHRS is the CDR1 and YFSETQ is the CDR2. The TCR was taken from a middle-aged man with urothelial cancer. The input for sequencing was PBMCs, taken around atezolizumab (anti-PD-L1) treatment. The sequence joins TRBV5-1 to TRBJ2-1; 11 middle bases align to TRBD2. CDR3 loop: CASSSLLAGDEQFF. The nucleotides are TGCGCCAGCAGCTCCCTACTAGCGGGAGACGAGCAGTTCTTC.